Detailed here is one T cell receptor (beta chain). Its antigen is not identified. The junction does not match germline at one end; this may be a read error. The data originate from a study of shared clonotypes between healthy human individuals. Looking at the study overall: For every donor, three CD4 naive, three CD4 memory, two CD8 naive and one CD8 memory plates were used. Study observations and caveats: Clonotypes not shared had lower generation probabilities than those common to all four donors. Clonotype sharing among donors, it was expected, would be affected by sequencing depth.

Germline lookup yields CDR1 SGHRS and CDR2 YFSETQ. The CDR3 spans 14 residues. Repertoires were generated with immunoSEQ multiplex PCR, while TCRdb's copy carries only in-frame clones and drops some. The table records 980,000 or so clones, approximately 80% of them present only once. The chain has TRBV5-1 and TRBJ2-7, with D possibly being TRBD2 (5 bases). The clonotype was recovered from a man aged 18 to 30 in good health. The specimen was memory CD4+ T cells sorted from blood. Subset here: CD45RA-negative fraction. The CDR3 coding sequence is TGCGCCAGCAGCTTTCCGGGTGACGGAGGTCGGCAAAACTTC. Amino acids: CASSFPGDGGRQNF.